A single sample gave rise to the 7 T cell receptor beta chains below, sequenced in a study of cytomegalovirus exposure and HLA in healthy donors. The assay was immunoSEQ multiplex PCR, and TCRdb's table has in-frame clones only and misses some. The sample consists of 300,000 to 450,000 clones, just over 85% of them appearing once. The sample was PBMCs. Every receptor here comes from a woman aged 18-29 years in good health and CMV-seronegative.

The chain combines TRBV10-2 with TRBJ2-1, with 7 positions matching TRBD2. Trimming took 4 bases from V and 2 from J; bases not matched to a gene: 5. In germline, CDR1 is WSHSY, CDR2 SAAADI. This CDR3 has 15 amino acids. As DNA, the CDR3 is TGCGCCAGCAGTGGGAAGGGAGGGCCCTACAATGAGCAGTTCTTC. Its translation is CASSGKGGPYNEQFF.

J is TRBJ2-2 and V is TRBV2; TRBD2 aligns across 11 bases. Germline-derived CDR1 and CDR2 are SNHLY and FYNNEI. V shed 0 bases and J 7 bases; nucleotides not matched to a gene: 7. The CDR3 is 17 amino acids. The CDR3 reads CASSEARGTSGSGELFF. DNA for the CDR3: TGTGCCAGCAGTGAAGCGCGCGGGACTAGCGGAAGCGGGGAGCTGTTTTTT.

J is TRBJ1-1 and V is TRBV5-1; D unclear. Germline V gene sequence: CDR1 SGHRS, CDR2 YFSETQ. The CDR3 has 12 amino acids. V lost 1 base, J lost 8 bases, and 9 bases lay in between. The CDR3 sequence is CASSLYPGEAFF. The CDR3 DNA reads as TGCGCCAGCAGCTTGTATCCGGGGGAAGCTTTCTTT.

The genes are TRBV4-2 and TRBJ2-3, with 10 bases that match TRBD2. CDR1 is LGHNA, CDR2 YNFKEQ, per germline. This CDR3 contains 16 residues. J was trimmed by 4 bases and V by 4 bases; bases with no gene match: 8. The CDR3 protein is CASSPKGTSEADTQYF. CDR3 DNA: TGTGCCAGCAGCCCAAAAGGGACTAGCGAGGCAGATACGCAGTATTTT.

J is TRBJ2-7 and V is TRBV6-5, with D maybe TRBD2 (5 bases). This CDR3 is 15 amino acids long. V was pared by 2 bases and J by 1 base, with 12 bases between. Germline assignment: CDR1 MNHEY and CDR2 SVGAGI. In DNA, the CDR3 is TGTGCCAGCAGTTACCTACCGGGGATTTCCTACGAGCAGTACTTC. Residues: CASSYLPGISYEQYF.

CDR3: CASSEDSYYGYTF. The CDR3 DNA reads as TGTGCCAGCAGTGAAGACAGCTACTATGGCTACACCTTC. The V and J genes are TRBV6-1 and TRBJ1-2; no firm D call. V was clipped by 1 base and J by 3 bases, with 6 bases between them. CDR1 and CDR2 from the germline V gene are MNHNS and SASEGT. CDR3 length equals 13 residues.

The V call is TRBV19, the J call TRBJ2-6; possibly TRBD1 for D (5 bases). CDR1 and CDR2 from the germline V gene are LNHDA and SQIVND (reference sequence). There are 18 residues in the CDR3. Trimming pared 5 bases from V and 0 bases from J, leaving 17 bases between. The CDR3 sequence is CASSLRPDRGSGANVLTF. CDR3 nucleotides: TGTGCCAGTAGTCTGCGACCAGATAGGGGCTCTGGGGCCAACGTCCTGACTTTC.